This T cell receptor (beta chain) was observed in a study of cytomegalovirus exposure and HLA in healthy donors. The assay was immunoSEQ multiplex PCR, and TCRdb's table has in-frame clones only and misses some. The sample shows 150,000 to 200,000 clones, 95% to 97% of them seen only once. To note about this clone: Its antigen remains unknown.

The CDR3 covers 11 residues. CDR1 WSHSY and CDR2 SAAADI come from the germline V gene. V was trimmed by 6 bases and J by 6 bases, leaving 8 bases between them. General observations from the study: A classifier reportedly called cytomegalovirus status with high sensitivity and specificity. Among TCR sequences, most were rare, though some public TCRs appeared in many donors.

The sample was PBMCs. This sequence was found in a woman aged 18-29 years in good health and CMV-seronegative. The chain couples TRBV10-2 to TRBJ1-2; D is ambiguous. CDR3 protein: CASRATNGYTF. The CDR3 DNA follows: TGCGCCAGCAGGGCAACTAATGGCTACACCTTC.